This is a list of T cell receptor beta chains from one sample in a study of radiotherapy plus CTLA-4 blockade in lung cancer. Some clones are missing from TCRdb's copy, which holds only in-frame ones; the method was immunoSEQ multiplex PCR. The sample has 77,000 or so clones; over 65% are singletons. The sample was peripheral blood, taken from a patient treated with radiotherapy plus ipilimumab. These receptors were obtained from a human donor with non-small cell lung cancer whose response to radiotherapy plus ipilimumab could not be evaluated. CDR3s include the opening cysteine and the closing phenylalanine or tryptophan. A D gene is named only where the DNA matches it firmly. Not every row has a clone size; where given, it reads once, few, many or a size class.

V	J	D	size	CDR3	DNA
TRBV18	TRBJ2-1	TRBD1	NA	CASSPDRGLNEQFF	TGTGCCAGCTCACCCGACAGGGGGCTCAATGAGCAGTTCTTC
TRBV4-1	TRBJ1-2	TRBD1	NA	CASSQVVEGARGYTF	TGCGCCAGCAGCCAAGTTGTAGAGGGGGCGCGTGGCTACACCTTC
TRBV7-3	TRBJ2-3	NA	NA	CASSFGGLSTDTQYF	TGTGCCAGCAGCTTTGGGGGACTGAGCACAGATACGCAGTATTTT
TRBV28	TRBJ1-5	NA	NA	CASSFGSQPQHF	TGTGCCAGCAGTTTTGGCAGTCAGCCCCAGCATTTT
TRBV7-9	TRBJ2-1	NA	once	CASSLAAGERYNEQFF	TGTGCCAGCAGCTTAGCGGCAGGGGAAAGGTACAATGAGCAGTTCTTC
TRBV5-4	TRBJ2-3	TRBD2	NA	CASSDLAGGPTDTQYF	TGTGCCAGCAGCGATCTAGCGGGAGGGCCAACAGATACGCAGTATTTT
TRBV7-2	TRBJ1-1	NA	NA	CASTPSQGNTEAFF	TGTGCCAGCACCCCCTCCCAGGGGAACACTGAAGCTTTCTTT
TRBV19	TRBJ2-5	NA	NA	CASSNRANQETQYF	TGTGCCAGTAGTAACAGGGCCAATCAAGAGACCCAGTACTTC
TRBV7-2	TRBJ1-2	TRBD1	NA	CASSLEAGTGGFNGYTF	TGTGCCAGCAGCTTAGAGGCAGGGACAGGGGGCTTCAATGGCTACACCTTC
TRBV6-5	TRBJ1-4	NA	NA	CASGAGGMEEKLFF	TGTGCCAGCGGCGCAGGCGGGATGGAAGAAAAACTGTTTTTT
TRBV11-1	TRBJ1-2	TRBD1	NA	CASSPDRGQYGYTF	TGTGCCAGCAGCCCGGACAGGGGACAATATGGCTACACCTTC
TRBV6-5	TRBJ1-1	NA	NA	CASSYSRGVAFF	TGTGCCAGCAGTTACTCGCGGGGGGTAGCTTTCTTT
TRBV6-5	TRBJ2-5	NA	few	CASRSGLGGGETQYF	TGTGCCAGCAGGTCAGGACTAGGGGGTGGAGAGACCCAGTACTTC
TRBV14	TRBJ1-5	TRBD1	few	CASSQDRRGNQPQHF	TGTGCCAGCAGCCAAGATCGCAGGGGGAATCAGCCCCAGCATTTT
TRBV11-3	TRBJ2-5	NA	NA	CASSSQGYQETQYF	TGTGCCAGCAGCTCCCAGGGGTACCAAGAGACCCAGTACTTC
TRBV28	TRBJ1-2	NA	medium-sized	CASRRQTSNYGYTF	TGTGCCAGCAGGCGACAGACCTCTAACTATGGCTACACCTTC
TRBV28	TRBJ1-1	TRBD1	once	CASRPLRDRITEAFF	TGTGCCAGCAGGCCCCTCCGGGACAGGATCACTGAAGCTTTCTTT
TRBV7-6	TRBJ2-7	NA	NA	CASSSQVNEQYF	TGTGCCAGCAGCTCCCAGGTCAACGAGCAGTACTTC
TRBV5-4	TRBJ2-3	TRBD2	NA	CASRRTSQADTQYF	TGTGCCAGCAGGAGGACTAGCCAGGCAGATACGCAGTATTTT
TRBV18	TRBJ1-2	TRBD1	NA	CASSPSAGGAFGYTF	TGTGCCAGCTCACCCTCGGCAGGGGGCGCTTTTGGCTACACCTTC
TRBV9	TRBJ2-7	NA	many	CASSVDPQGEQYF	TGTGCCAGCAGCGTAGACCCCCAGGGCGAGCAGTACTTC
TRBV7-2	TRBJ2-6	NA	NA	CASSLGPGAGANVLTF	TGTGCCAGCAGCTTGGGGCCAGGGGCGGGGGCCAACGTCCTGACTTTC
TRBV5-1	TRBJ1-2	TRBD1	NA	CASSPGQAAGYTF	TGCGCCAGCAGCCCAGGACAGGCCGCTGGCTACACCTTC
TRBV7-2	TRBJ1-2	TRBD1	NA	CASSLAGTGVGYTF	TGTGCCAGCAGCTTAGCCGGGACAGGGGTCGGCTACACCTTC
TRBV29-1	TRBJ2-7	NA	NA	CSAAGTSYEQYF	TGCAGCGCGGCGGGAACCTCCTACGAGCAGTACTTC
TRBV7-9	TRBJ2-7	TRBD2	NA	CASSLPVSSGGHYEQYF	TGTGCCAGCAGCTTACCCGTTTCTAGCGGGGGCCACTACGAGCAGTACTTC
TRBV12-5	TRBJ1-4	TRBD1	NA	CASALREGGTGAYATNEKLFF	TGTGCTAGTGCACTCCGTGAGGGGGGGACAGGGGCTTATGCAACTAATGAAAAACTGTTTTTT
TRBV6-5	TRBJ1-2	NA	NA	CASSYSGVYGYTF	TGTGCCAGCAGTTACTCAGGGGTCTATGGCTACACCTTC
TRBV27	TRBJ2-7	NA	NA	CASSGAYEQYF	TGTGCCAGCAGCGGAGCCTACGAGCAGTACTTC
TRBV5-1	TRBJ2-3	TRBD2	NA	CASSTGLAGSTDTQYF	TGCGCCAGCAGCACCGGACTAGCGGGGAGCACAGATACGCAGTATTTT
TRBV25-1	TRBJ2-7	NA	NA	CARAAHLTYEQYF	TGTGCCAGGGCGGCCCATCTTACCTACGAGCAGTACTTC
TRBV5-4	TRBJ2-3	TRBD2	few	CASSLRTSGPTDTQYF	TGTGCCAGCAGCCTGAGAACTAGCGGACCCACAGATACGCAGTATTTT
TRBV7-8	TRBJ2-7	TRBD1	NA	CASSPLGTGAYEQYF	TGTGCCAGCAGCCCATTAGGGACAGGGGCCTACGAGCAGTACTTC
TRBV7-9	TRBJ1-1	NA	NA	CASSVRTALNTEAFF	TGTGCCAGCAGCGTACGGACAGCCTTGAACACTGAAGCTTTCTTT
TRBV9	TRBJ1-1	NA	NA	CASSGRKGVTEAFF	TGTGCCAGCAGCGGGAGGAAGGGCGTCACTGAAGCTTTCTTT
TRBV4-1	TRBJ2-3	TRBD2	NA	CASSLRLAGDTDTQYF	TGCGCCAGCAGCCTAAGACTAGCGGGGGACACAGATACGCAGTATTTT
TRBV5-6	TRBJ1-3	NA	few	CASSLAGTIYF	TGTGCCAGCAGCTTGGCGGGCACCATATATTTT
TRBV5-6	TRBJ1-6	NA	NA	CASSLLGAGSPLHF	TGTGCCAGCAGCTTGTTAGGGGCCGGGTCACCCCTCCACTTT
TRBV15	TRBJ2-5	TRBD2	NA	CATSREWAGVKETQYF	TGTGCCACCAGCAGAGAATGGGCGGGGGTGAAAGAGACCCAGTACTTC
TRBV27	TRBJ2-1	TRBD2	NA	CTSRGGGAGNEQFF	TGTACCAGCAGGGGCGGGGGGGCCGGGAATGAGCAGTTCTTC
TRBV7-3	TRBJ1-2	TRBD1	NA	CASRAGTGGSYGYTF	TGTGCCAGCAGGGCCGGGACAGGGGGCAGCTATGGCTACACCTTC
TRBV28	TRBJ2-7	TRBD2	NA	CASSKRLAGPGEQYF	TGTGCCAGCAGTAAGAGACTAGCGGGACCGGGGGAGCAGTACTTC
TRBV5-6	TRBJ1-3	NA	NA	CASSPAWGRGNTIYF	TGTGCCAGCAGCCCGGCCTGGGGGCGCGGAAACACCATATATTTT
TRBV7-2	TRBJ1-3	TRBD1	NA	CASSLVGQGRGSGNTIYF	TGTGCCAGCAGCTTAGTGGGACAGGGGAGGGGGTCTGGAAACACCATATATTTT
TRBV10-1	TRBJ2-2	NA	NA	CASSEQVAGELFF	TGCGCCAGCAGTGAGCAGGTTGCTGGGGAGCTGTTTTTT
TRBV5-1	TRBJ2-3	NA	NA	CASSLVGVGDTDTQYF	TGCGCCAGCAGCTTGGTCGGTGTAGGGGACACAGATACGCAGTATTTT